Sequencing of this TCR beta chain was carried out in a study of cytomegalovirus exposure and HLA in healthy donors. Trimming removed 7 bases from V and 1 base from J, with 10 bases in between. Per the germline V gene, CDR1 is MGHDK and CDR2 is SYGVNS. This CDR3 contains 13 residues. Primers included in the PCR were 60 Vbeta and 13 Jbeta primers. Produced via immunoSEQ multiplex PCR; TCRdb's table is partial and in-frame only. The sample yields about 110,000 clones, around 86% seen once. The TCR comes from a middle-aged man in good health and CMV-seronegative. Sequencing input: PBMCs. V is TRBV25-1 and J is TRBJ1-1; tentatively, D is TRBD1 (5 bases). This chain's CDR3 is CASTARGNTEAFF. CDR3 nucleotides: TGTGCCAGCACTGCAAGGGGGAACACTGAAGCTTTCTTT.